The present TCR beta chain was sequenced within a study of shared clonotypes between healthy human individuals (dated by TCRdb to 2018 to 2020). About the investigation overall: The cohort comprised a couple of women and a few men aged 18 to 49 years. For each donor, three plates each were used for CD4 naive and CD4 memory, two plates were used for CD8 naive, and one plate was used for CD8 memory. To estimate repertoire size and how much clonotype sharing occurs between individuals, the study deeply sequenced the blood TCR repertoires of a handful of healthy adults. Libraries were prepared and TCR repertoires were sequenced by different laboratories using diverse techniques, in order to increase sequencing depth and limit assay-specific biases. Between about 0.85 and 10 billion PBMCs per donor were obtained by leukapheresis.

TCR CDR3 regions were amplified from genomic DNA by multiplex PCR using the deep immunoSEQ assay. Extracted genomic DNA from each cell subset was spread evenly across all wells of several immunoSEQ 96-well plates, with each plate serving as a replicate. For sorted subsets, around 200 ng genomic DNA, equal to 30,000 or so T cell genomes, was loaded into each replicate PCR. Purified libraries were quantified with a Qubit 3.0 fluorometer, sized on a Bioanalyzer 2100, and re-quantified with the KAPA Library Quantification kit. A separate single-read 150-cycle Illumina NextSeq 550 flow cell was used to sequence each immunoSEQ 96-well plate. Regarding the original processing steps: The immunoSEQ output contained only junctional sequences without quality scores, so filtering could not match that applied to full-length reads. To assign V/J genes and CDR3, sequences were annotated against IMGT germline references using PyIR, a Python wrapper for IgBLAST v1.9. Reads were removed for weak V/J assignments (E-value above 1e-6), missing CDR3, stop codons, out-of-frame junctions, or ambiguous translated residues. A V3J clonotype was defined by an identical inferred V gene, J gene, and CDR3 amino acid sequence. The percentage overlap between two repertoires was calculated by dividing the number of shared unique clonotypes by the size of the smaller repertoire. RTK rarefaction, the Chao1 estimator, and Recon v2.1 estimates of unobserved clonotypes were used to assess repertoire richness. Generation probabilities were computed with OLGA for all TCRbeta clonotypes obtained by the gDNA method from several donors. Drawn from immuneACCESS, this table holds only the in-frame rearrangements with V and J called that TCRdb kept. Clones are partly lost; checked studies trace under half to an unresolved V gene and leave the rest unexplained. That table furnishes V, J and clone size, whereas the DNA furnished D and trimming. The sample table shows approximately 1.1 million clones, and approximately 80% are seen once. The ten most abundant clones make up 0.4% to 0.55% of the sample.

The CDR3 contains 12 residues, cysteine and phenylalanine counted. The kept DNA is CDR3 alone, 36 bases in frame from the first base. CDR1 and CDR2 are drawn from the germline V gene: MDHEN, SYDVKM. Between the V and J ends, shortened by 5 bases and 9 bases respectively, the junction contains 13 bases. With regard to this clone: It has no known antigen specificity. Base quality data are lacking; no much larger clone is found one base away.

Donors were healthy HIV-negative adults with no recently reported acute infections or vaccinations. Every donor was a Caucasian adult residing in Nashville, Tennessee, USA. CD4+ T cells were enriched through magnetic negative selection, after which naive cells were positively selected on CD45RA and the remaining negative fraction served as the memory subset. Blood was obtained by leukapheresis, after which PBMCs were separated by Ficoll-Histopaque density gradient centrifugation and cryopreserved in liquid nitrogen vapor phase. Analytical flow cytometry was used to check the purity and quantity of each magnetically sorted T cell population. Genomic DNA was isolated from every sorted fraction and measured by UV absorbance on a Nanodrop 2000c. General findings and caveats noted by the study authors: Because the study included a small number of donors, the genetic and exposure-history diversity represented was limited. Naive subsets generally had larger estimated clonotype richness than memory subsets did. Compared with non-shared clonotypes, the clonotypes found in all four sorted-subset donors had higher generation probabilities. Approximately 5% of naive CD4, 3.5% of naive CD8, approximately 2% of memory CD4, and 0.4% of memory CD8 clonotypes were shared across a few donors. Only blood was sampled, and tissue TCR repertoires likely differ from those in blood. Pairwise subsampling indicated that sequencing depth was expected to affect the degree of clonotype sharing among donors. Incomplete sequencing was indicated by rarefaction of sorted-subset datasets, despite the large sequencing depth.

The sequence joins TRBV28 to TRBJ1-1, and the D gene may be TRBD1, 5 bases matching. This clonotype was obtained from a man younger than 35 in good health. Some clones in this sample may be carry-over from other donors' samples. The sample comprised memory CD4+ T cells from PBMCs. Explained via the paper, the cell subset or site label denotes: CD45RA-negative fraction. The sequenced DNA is TGTGCCAGCAGTGAACTTCAGGGACAAGCTTTCTTT. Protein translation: CASSELQGQAFF. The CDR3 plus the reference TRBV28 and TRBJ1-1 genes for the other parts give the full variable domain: DVKVTQSSRYLVKRTGEKVFLECVQDMDHENMFWYRQDPGLGLRLIYFSYDVKMKEKGDIPEGYSVSREKKERFSLILESASTNQTSMYLCASSELQGQAFFGQGTRLTVV.